The sequence of this T cell receptor (beta chain) was determined in a study of T cells after yellow fever vaccination. Study-level points and caveats: The secondary response peaked faster, at day 5 versus 15, but was weaker. Most primary-vaccination clones reappeared after the booster (about 95% CD4, approximately 88% CD8).

The sample holds a few counts of this clonotype. What it binds is not known. Germline V gene sequence: CDR1 SEHNR, CDR2 FQNEAQ (reference sequence). V dropped 5 bases and J dropped 4; count of bases not matched to a gene: 13. This CDR3 contains 16 residues. A process of 5'RACE template switching, which added a universal primer site and UMIs, was used to make TCR cDNA. TCRdb recomputed calls from the 5' RACE reads with MiXCR, one row per CDR3 protein. The table has about 74,000 distinct CDR3 sequences, roughly 6.9% seen once. The V call is TRBV7-9, the J call TRBJ1-1, with 7 bases aligning to TRBD1. This clonotype was obtained from a man between 18 and 35 years old who received the YFV17D yellow fever vaccine. The material was CD8+ T cells sorted from PBMCs, obtained about 5 days after the first yellow fever vaccination. CDR3 residues: CASSPGRGRGSTEAFF. The CDR3 DNA is TGTGCCAGCAGCCCCGGGAGGGGCAGGGGGTCCACTGAAGCTTTCTTT.